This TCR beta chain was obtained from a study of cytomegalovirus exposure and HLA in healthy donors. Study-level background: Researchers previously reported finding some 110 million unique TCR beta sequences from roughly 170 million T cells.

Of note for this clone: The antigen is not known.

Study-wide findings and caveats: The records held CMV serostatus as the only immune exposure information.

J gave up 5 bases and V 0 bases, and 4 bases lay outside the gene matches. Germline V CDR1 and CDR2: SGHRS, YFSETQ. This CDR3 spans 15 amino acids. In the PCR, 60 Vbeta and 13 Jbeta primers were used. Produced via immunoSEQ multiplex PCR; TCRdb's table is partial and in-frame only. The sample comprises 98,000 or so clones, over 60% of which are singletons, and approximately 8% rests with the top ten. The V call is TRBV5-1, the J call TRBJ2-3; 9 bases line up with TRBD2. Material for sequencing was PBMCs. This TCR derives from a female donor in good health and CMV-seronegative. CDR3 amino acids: CASSLEIAGEDTQYF. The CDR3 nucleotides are TGCGCCAGCAGCTTGGAAATAGCGGGAGAAGATACGCAGTATTTT.